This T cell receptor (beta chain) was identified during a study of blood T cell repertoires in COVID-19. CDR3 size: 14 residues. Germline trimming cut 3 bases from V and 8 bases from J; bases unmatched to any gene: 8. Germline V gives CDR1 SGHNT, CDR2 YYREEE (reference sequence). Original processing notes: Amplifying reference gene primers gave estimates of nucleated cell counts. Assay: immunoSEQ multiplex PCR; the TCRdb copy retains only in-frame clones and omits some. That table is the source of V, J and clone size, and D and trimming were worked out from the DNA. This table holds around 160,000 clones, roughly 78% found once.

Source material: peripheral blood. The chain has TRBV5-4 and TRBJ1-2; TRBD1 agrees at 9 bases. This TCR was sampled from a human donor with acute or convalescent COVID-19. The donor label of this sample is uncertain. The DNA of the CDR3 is TGTGCCAGCAGCTCGGTGGGACAGGGAGTGGGCTACACCTTC. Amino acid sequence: CASSSVGQGVGYTF.